This T cell receptor beta chain originates from a study of blood T cells in healthy people across ages. Findings of the study overall: As naive T cell percentage varied, TCR beta diversity correlated strongly with it.

Primed by a sample-barcoded 5' primer and a J-beta primer mix, a second PCR proceeded for roughly 7 to 11 cycles. One entry per CDR3 protein, called by TCRdb with MiXCR from the 5' RACE reads. The sample contains about 930,000 distinct CDR3 sequences, 25% to 30% of which appear only once. The germline V gene has CDR1 PRHDT and CDR2 FYEKMQ (reference sequence). Trimming shortened V by 4 bases and J by 0 bases, and 13 bases separated the two germline ends. The CDR3 has 15 amino acids. A word on this clonotype: Its antigen is not identified. Given a much more abundant clone one base away, this may be a read error.

These data were also reused for a study on T cells of mothers and their children.

Sequencing used blood. The chain links TRBV13 to TRBJ2-7; D unresolved. The origin of this receptor is a woman between 35 and 50 years old in good health. For the CDR3, the DNA is TGTGCCAGCAGCTCCATACAGAGTCCCTCCTACGAGCAGTACTTC. This encodes CASSSIQSPSYEQYF.